The 4 T cell receptor beta chains below come from one sample, sequenced in a study of OX40 agonist ivuxolimab in advanced cancers. Libraries were made using the immunoSEQ multiplex PCR assay. TCRdb retrieved this table from immuneACCESS and kept in-frame rearrangements only. Not all clones are present; in checked studies, unresolved V genes account for under half, and no reason is known for the remainder. This sample comprises around 66,000 clones, roughly four fifths of them detected only once. The top ten constitute 6.5% to 7.5% of the sample. The material sequenced was CD4+ or CD8+ T cells sorted from blood, taken in a trial of the OX40 agonist ivuxolimab. The source of these receptors is an adult with an advanced solid tumor such as melanoma, head and neck, liver or kidney cancer.

The rearrangement links TRBV5-6 to TRBJ2-5; D ambiguous. Germline V CDR1 and CDR2: SGHDT, YYEEEE. Trimming removed 2 bases at V and 1 base at J, with 12 bases between. The CDR3 is 15 amino acids. CDR3 DNA: TGTGCCAGCAGCTTAATAATCCTCGGCCAAGAGACCCAGTACTTC. Encoded protein: CASSLIILGQETQYF.

The chain combines TRBV7-6 with TRBJ2-5, with no clear D. There are 12 residues in the CDR3. V dropped 5 bases and J dropped 1 base, with 5 bases sitting between them. CDR1 is SGHVS and CDR2 is FNYEAQ in the germline V gene. This chain's CDR3 is CASSITQETQYF. The CDR3 region has the DNA TGTGCCAGCAGCATAACCCAAGAGACCCAGTACTTC.

V gene TRBV5-6 combines with J gene TRBJ2-5; no reliable D call. The V gene's germline CDR1 is SGHDT and CDR2 YYEEEE. Trimming took 6 bases from V and 2 from J, leaving 20 bases between them. The CDR3 loop spans 16 amino acids. This CDR3 reads CASNVLGGANQETQYF. The CDR3 nucleotides are TGTGCCAGCAACGTCCTTGGTGGAGCGAATCAAGAGACCCAGTACTTC.

The chain recombines TRBV28 with TRBJ2-3; 10 bases align to TRBD1. The CDR3 extends over 17 amino acids. V shed 2 bases, J shed 7 bases, and the junction held 12 bases outside the gene matches. Germline lookup yields CDR1 MDHEN and CDR2 SYDVKM. CDR3 protein: CASSLITPGTGDHTQYF. The CDR3 coding sequence is TGTGCCAGCAGTTTAATAACCCCCGGGACAGGGGATCATACGCAGTATTTT.